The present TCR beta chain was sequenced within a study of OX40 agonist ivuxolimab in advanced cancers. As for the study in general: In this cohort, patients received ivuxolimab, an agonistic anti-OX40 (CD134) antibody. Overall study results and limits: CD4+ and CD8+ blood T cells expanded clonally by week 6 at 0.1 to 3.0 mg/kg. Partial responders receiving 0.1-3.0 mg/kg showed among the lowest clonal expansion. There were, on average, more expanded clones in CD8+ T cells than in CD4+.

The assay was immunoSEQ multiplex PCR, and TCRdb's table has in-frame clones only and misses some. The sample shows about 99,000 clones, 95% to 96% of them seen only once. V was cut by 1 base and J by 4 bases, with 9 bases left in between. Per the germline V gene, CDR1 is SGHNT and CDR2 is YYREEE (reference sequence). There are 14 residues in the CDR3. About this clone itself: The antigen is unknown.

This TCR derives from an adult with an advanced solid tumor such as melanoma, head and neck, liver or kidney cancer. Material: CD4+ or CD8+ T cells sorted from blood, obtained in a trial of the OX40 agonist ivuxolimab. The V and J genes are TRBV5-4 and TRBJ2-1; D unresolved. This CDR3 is CASSLPQAYNEQFF. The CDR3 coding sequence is TGTGCCAGCAGCTTGCCCCAAGCGTACAATGAGCAGTTCTTC.